A selection of T cell receptor beta chains follows, all from one sample in a study of cytomegalovirus exposure and HLA in healthy donors. Measured with immunoSEQ multiplex PCR; TCRdb has only the in-frame clones, and not every one. The table has 140,000 to 150,000 clones, about 87% seen once; the top ten hold about 4.9%. The sample taken for sequencing was PBMCs. Source of these receptors: a man younger than 35 in good health and CMV-seropositive. Each CDR3 is given without its conserved first and last residue. D genes are given only for firm matches.

cdr3_aa d_call v_call
ASSSDRGGDYGYT TRBD1 TRBV5-1
ASSSGTGGREKLF TRBD1 TRBV7-9
ASSPTVGGSGYT NA TRBV28
ASSQLQGARNTEAF TRBD1 TRBV14
ASSLAPGQGNEQF TRBD1 TRBV7-2
ASSLGGLETQY NA TRBV7-6
ASSARRGASSYEQY TRBD2 TRBV6-1
ASSLLAGGADTQY TRBD2 TRBV7-9
ASSARQGMNTEAF TRBD1 TRBV13
ASSQERGPVNEKLF NA TRBV4-1
ASRQGQETQY NA TRBV5-1
ATSRGQSSYNEQF NA TRBV15
ASSLVPTGTEAF NA TRBV5-6
ASSLTSGLNGANVLT TRBD2 TRBV7-9
ASSQSGDKGTGELF NA TRBV23-1
AIGQGKGEKLF TRBD1 TRBV10-3
ASSPNSPMLAKNIQY NA TRBV5-1
ASSSLTETSYEQY NA TRBV7-9
ASSYSWSGSPDTQY TRBD2 TRBV6-5
ASSLLNEQY NA TRBV28
AWSVTGPEARY NA TRBV30
ASSQDRPSPGQTNTEAF NA TRBV4-1
ASGQGNSADTQY TRBD1 TRBV5-1
ASSGEGVSGNTIY NA TRBV6-1
ASSFPGGGNTIY NA TRBV28
ASSPSGLTNTEAF NA TRBV27
ASSYGDLAGGFNTGELF TRBD2 TRBV11-2
ASSDRETNTGELF NA TRBV9
ASRTGLAGTADTQY TRBD2 TRBV5-4
ASSLQDSEKLF NA TRBV7-9
ASSRTGQGWQPQH TRBD1 TRBV6-7
ASSQGIQGSNQPQH TRBD1 TRBV4-1
ASSLSGGNQPQH NA TRBV11-2